This T cell receptor (beta chain) came from a study of cytomegalovirus exposure and HLA in healthy donors. Study in general: Roughly 170 million T cells yielded 100 million or so unique TCR beta sequences in earlier analysis.

V shed 0 bases and J shed 8 bases, with 7 bases lying between them. Per the germline V gene, CDR1 is MNHEY and CDR2 is SVGAGI. CDR3 length: 12 residues. Points from the study as a whole: DRB1 showed the most TCR associations and HLA-C the fewest in a later analysis, as rates varied by HLA locus. A highly shared variant cluster was judged a likely technical artifact.

Vbeta (60) and Jbeta (13) primers were used in the PCR. Produced via immunoSEQ multiplex PCR; TCRdb's table is partial and in-frame only. The table shows roughly 130,000 clones, with approximately 70% occurring only once. Comment on this clone: The target antigen is unknown.

Sample: PBMCs. V usage is TRBV6-5 and J usage is TRBJ1-1; D is perhaps TRBD1 (6 bases). The clonotype was recovered from a woman in her fifties or sixties in good health and CMV-seronegative. The CDR3 region is CASSYSTGEAFF. The CDR3 DNA sequence: TGTGCCAGCAGTTACTCTACAGGGGAAGCTTTCTTT.